The 21 T cell receptor beta chains in this list originate from one sample, sequenced in a study of T cell responses to AZD1222 COVID-19 vaccine. The table came from immunoSEQ multiplex PCR; TCRdb's copy has only in-frame clones and leaves some out. The sample records 120,000 to 150,000 clones, around 93% being singletons. The sample consisted of peripheral blood, taken on day 0 of AZD1222 vaccination. The origin of the receptors is an adult in good health.

V gene TRBV7-9 combines with J gene TRBJ2-3; TRBD2 aligns across 9 bases. Germline CDR1 reads SEHNR; CDR2 reads FQNEAQ (reference sequence). The CDR3 length is 14 residues. Trimming removed 5 bases from V and 5 bases from J; junction bases left unmatched: 5. CDR3 DNA: TGTGCCAGCAGCAGTAGCGGGAGTGAAGATACGCAGTATTTT. This encodes CASSSSGSEDTQYF.

The chain employs TRBV6-5 and TRBJ1-1; TRBD1 agrees at 7 bases. Trimming took 5 bases from V and 9 from J; bases not matched to a gene: 15. The CDR3 is 15 amino acids. The germline V gene encodes CDR1 MNHEY and CDR2 SVGAGI. Written as DNA, the CDR3 is TGTGCCAGCAGTAGCGGCGAGGGGGCCGGAATTAAAGCTTTCTTT. Its protein product is CASSSGEGAGIKAFF.

The genes are TRBV7-9 and TRBJ1-3, with 7 positions matching TRBD1. V lost 1 base and J lost 7; bases outside the gene matches: 4. CDR3 length equals 14 residues. The germline V gene has CDR1 SEHNR and CDR2 FQNEAQ (reference sequence). CDR3: CASSLGQGGNTIYF. The CDR3 nucleotides are TGTGCCAGCAGCTTAGGCCAGGGGGGGAACACCATATATTTT.

The rearrangement joins TRBV14 to TRBJ2-3, with D possibly being TRBD2 (5 bases). V was trimmed by 2 bases and J by 4 bases, leaving 10 bases between them. Germline CDR1 is SGHDN and CDR2 is FVKESK. The CDR3 runs 14 residues. The CDR3 spells CASSQSPGADTQYF. For the CDR3, the DNA is TGTGCCAGCAGCCAATCCCCCGGGGCAGATACGCAGTATTTT.

The chain employs TRBV29-1 and TRBJ2-7, with D perhaps TRBD2 (5 bases). Looked up from germline, CDR1 is SQVTM and CDR2 is ANQGSEA. The CDR3 extends over 13 amino acids. V lost 3 bases, J lost 3 bases, and 12 bases lay in between. The CDR3 region is CSVEPEVGYEQYF. CDR3 in DNA: TGCAGCGTTGAGCCGGAGGTCGGCTACGAGCAGTACTTC.

The gene calls are TRBV6-5 and TRBJ1-6; D ambiguous. Germline loops: CDR1 MNHEY, CDR2 SVGAGI. The CDR3 has 16 residues. V was cut by 0 bases and J by 12 bases, with 18 bases left in between. In DNA form, the CDR3 reads TGTGCCAGCAGTTACTCGATAAGTACGGCGAGAGTACCCCTCCACTTT. Its translation is CASSYSISTARVPLHF.

The chain uses TRBV18 and TRBJ2-2; 8 nucleotides align to TRBD1. CDR3 size: 16 residues. Germline V gene sequence: CDR1 KGHSH, CDR2 LQKENI. J gave up 0 bases and V 1 base, and 1 base lay outside the gene matches. This CDR3 reads CASSPLQGANTGELFF. CDR3 in DNA: TGTGCCAGCTCACCACTACAGGGGGCGAACACCGGGGAGCTGTTTTTT.

V usage is TRBV7-6 and J usage is TRBJ1-1; TRBD1 aligns across 8 bases. The CDR3 totals 14 residues. V lost 7 bases and J lost 4; bases outside the gene matches: 8. In germline, CDR1 is SGHVS, CDR2 FNYEAQ. The CDR3 here is CASTSGGWGTEAFF. The CDR3 nucleotides read TGTGCCAGCACCTCAGGGGGCTGGGGCACTGAAGCTTTCTTT. Variable domain in full (rest from reference TRBV7-6 and TRBJ1-1): GAGVSQSPRYKVTKRGQDVALRCDPISGHVSLYWYRQALGQGPEFLTYFNYEAQQDKSGLPNDRFSAERPEGSISTLTIQRTEQRDSAMYRCASTSGGWGTEAFFGQGTRLTVV.

The chain joins TRBV7-9 to TRBJ1-4; 9 bases align to TRBD1. Looked up from germline, CDR1 is SEHNR and CDR2 is FQNEAQ (reference sequence). Trimming at V came to 5 bases and at J to 8 bases, leaving 9 bases not matched to a gene. The CDR3 runs to 15 residues. CDR3 region: CASSPGGQGGEKLFF. The CDR3 region has the DNA TGTGCCAGCAGCCCAGGGGGACAGGGTGGCGAAAAACTGTTTTTT.

The chain joins TRBV7-2 to TRBJ1-1; D might be TRBD1 (5 bases). V gave up 0 bases and J gave up 7 bases, with 15 bases separating them. The CDR3 totals 15 residues. The germline CDR1 and CDR2 sequences are SGHTA and FQGNSA. CDR3 region: CASSLALGALGEAFF. The CDR3 DNA reads as TGTGCCAGCAGCTTAGCTCTTGGGGCTTTGGGTGAAGCTTTCTTT.

This clone appeared once. The V gene is TRBV7-2, the J gene TRBJ1-2, with D unresolved. V gave up 1 base and J gave up 8 bases, with 14 bases separating them. The germline V gene encodes CDR1 SGHTA and CDR2 FQGNSA. The CDR3 totals 14 residues. The CDR3 DNA is TGTGCCAGCAGCTTAGAGAGCCAGCCAAGGGGCTACACCTTC. Translation gives CASSLESQPRGYTF.

This rearrangement joins TRBV7-8 to TRBJ2-7, with D possibly being TRBD2 (7 bases). V shed 6 bases and J shed 4 bases, with 13 bases lying between them. In germline, CDR1 is SGHVS, CDR2 FQNEAQ. CDR3 length equals 13 residues. DNA for the CDR3: TGTGCCAGCAGTAGGGGGGGGCCATACGAGCAGTACTTC. It yields the protein CASSRGGPYEQYF. The full variable domain, with the rest looked up from reference TRBV7-8 and TRBJ2-7, is GAGVSQSPRYKVAKRGQDVALRCDPISGHVSLFWYQQALGQGPEFLTYFQNEAQLDKSGLPSDRFFAERPEGSVSTLKIQRTQQEDSAVYLCASSRGGPYEQYFGPGTRLTVT.

The chain has TRBV5-1 and TRBJ1-1; 10 bases align to TRBD1. Germline V gene sequence: CDR1 SGHRS, CDR2 YFSETQ. This CDR3 contains 16 residues. V was clipped by 0 bases and J by 7 bases; unmatched bases: 9. The CDR3 region is CASSLGGQGWPGEAFF. For the CDR3, the DNA is TGCGCCAGCAGCTTGGGGGGACAGGGGTGGCCTGGTGAAGCTTTCTTT. Filled out from reference TRBV5-1 and TRBJ1-1, the complete variable domain reads KAGVTQTPRYLIKTRGQQVTLSCSPISGHRSVSWYQQTPGQGLQFLFEYFSETQRNKGNFPGRFSGRQFSNSRSEMNVSTLELGDSALYLCASSLGGQGWPGEAFFGQGTRLTVV.

This rearrangement joins TRBV11-2 to TRBJ1-6, with 7 positions matching TRBD1. This CDR3 has 18 residues. After removal of 5 bases from V and 0 bases from J, the junction contained 10 bases not matched to a gene. Germline assignment: CDR1 SGHAT and CDR2 FQNNGV. Written as DNA, the CDR3 is TGTGCCAGCAGCCCTTCCCCGGGACAGAGCTCCTATAATTCACCCCTCCACTTT. It encodes CASSPSPGQSSYNSPLHF.

This chain connects TRBV7-3 to TRBJ2-5; 7 positions agree with TRBD1. The CDR3 is made up of 14 amino acids. After removal of 5 bases from V and 7 bases from J, the junction contained 10 bases not matched to a gene. Germline loops: CDR1 SGHTA, CDR2 FQGTGA. The CDR3 DNA sequence: TGTGCCAGCAGCGCCTATCCCCCAGGGGGGACCCAGTACTTC. This translates into CASSAYPPGGTQYF.

V is TRBV18 and J is TRBJ2-2, with TRBD2 as a possible D gene (5 bases). Germline CDR1 and CDR2: KGHSH and LQKENI. The CDR3 is 16 amino acids. V was shortened by 0 bases and J by 4 bases, with 12 bases between the two germline ends. The CDR3: CASSPPGPRGTGELFF. The CDR3 coding sequence is TGTGCCAGCTCACCACCGGGCCCTCGGGGCACCGGGGAGCTGTTTTTT.

The chain carries TRBV2 and TRBJ1-6; D gene uncertain. Trimming removed 7 bases at V and 3 bases at J, with 10 bases between. There are 14 residues in the CDR3. CDR1 is SNHLY and CDR2 is FYNNEI in the germline V gene. Here the CDR3 DNA reads TGTGCCAGCACCAATCTGGGCTATAATTCACCCCTCCACTTT. It is translated as CASTNLGYNSPLHF.

This clone was picked up one time. The chain joins TRBV5-1 to TRBJ2-2; unclear D gene. Germline loops: CDR1 SGHRS, CDR2 YFSETQ. The ends were cut back, 6 bases at V and 0 bases at J, with 12 bases in the middle. CDR3 size: 15 residues. The CDR3 loop is CASTPLFANTGELFF. The CDR3 DNA reads TGCGCCAGCACTCCCCTGTTCGCGAACACCGGGGAGCTGTTTTTT.

This clone has a single count. The gene calls are TRBV19 and TRBJ1-2; no firm D call. This CDR3 region has 13 residues. The ends were cut back, 3 bases at V and 8 bases at J, with 13 bases in the middle. Germline V gene data show CDR1 as LNHDA and CDR2 as SQIVND (reference sequence). The CDR3 sequence: CASSIGTIHGYTF. The CDR3 DNA follows: TGTGCCAGTAGTATTGGTACCATCCACGGCTACACCTTC.

The gene calls are TRBV15 and TRBJ2-3; D may be TRBD1 (5 bases). Germline V gene lookup returns CDR1 LNHNV and CDR2 YYDKDF (reference sequence). The CDR3 totals 15 residues. Trimming left V 2 bases short and J 2 bases short, with 11 bases between. The CDR3 region is CATSRLQGITDTQYF. The CDR3 DNA follows: TGTGCCACCAGCAGACTCCAGGGAATCACAGATACGCAGTATTTT.

The chain carries TRBV11-2 and TRBJ2-1; maybe TRBD2 (6 bases). The germline CDR1 and CDR2 sequences are SGHAT and FQNNGV. Trimming cost V 4 bases and J 6 bases, with 19 bases left between them. The CDR3 has 16 residues. The CDR3 bases are TGTGCCAGCAGCTCCCCGTTTGGGGGACTGACCAATGAGCAGTTCTTC. This translates into CASSSPFGGLTNEQFF.